This T cell receptor (beta chain) appears in the sequencing data of a study of cytomegalovirus exposure and HLA in healthy donors. Study observations and caveats: Under in vitro conditions, three CMV-associated chains were confirmed as specific for CMV antigens. When a later analysis was performed, an Asian-associated ancestry cluster reportedly had fewer N-insertions than the approximately 680-donor mean.

13 Jbeta primers and 60 Vbeta primers were used for the PCR. The data were produced by immunoSEQ multiplex PCR, yet TCRdb's version contains in-frame clones alone and is incomplete. The sample carries around 88,000 clones, 78% recorded once. To note about this clone: What it binds is unknown.

The length of the CDR3 is 12 residues. The germline V gene encodes CDR1 GTSNPN and CDR2 SVGIG (reference sequence). With 2 bases removed from V and 2 bases from J, the gap between germline ends came to 7 bases. Material: PBMCs. The J gene is TRBJ2-7, the V gene TRBV30, with unresolved D. The clonotype comes from a woman aged 40 to 55 in good health and CMV-seropositive. DNA for the CDR3: TGTGCCTGGAGTCCGTCGGCCTACGAGCAGTACTTC. This gives the protein CAWSPSAYEQYF. Complete variable domain (other parts from reference TRBV30 and TRBJ2-7): SQTIHQWPATLVQPVGSPLSLECTVEGTSNPNLYWYRQAAGRGLQLLFYSVGIGQISSEVPQNLSASRPQDRQFILSSKKLLLSDSGFYLCAWSPSAYEQYFGPGTRLTVT.